This entry features one T cell receptor (beta chain) sequence. The sample belongs to a study of T cell changes during pregnancy in multiple sclerosis. Measured with immunoSEQ multiplex PCR; TCRdb has only the in-frame clones, and not every one. The data hold about 68,000 clones, with around nine tenths observed a single time. There are 12 residues in the CDR3. V shed 2 bases and J shed 4 bases, with 9 bases lying between them. The V gene's germline CDR1 is GTSNPN and CDR2 SVGIG (reference sequence). The receptor was derived from a female donor with multiple sclerosis, enrolled in a pregnancy study. This chain uses TRBV30 with TRBJ2-7; a weak D match, TRBD1 (5 bases). Sequencing used peripheral blood, obtained in the third trimester of pregnancy. CDR3 residues: CAWSTTGYEQYF. DNA for the CDR3: TGTGCCTGGAGTACAACAGGTTACGAGCAGTACTTC. Combining the CDR3 with reference TRBV30 and TRBJ2-7 gives the whole variable domain SQTIHQWPATLVQPVGSPLSLECTVEGTSNPNLYWYRQAAGRGLQLLFYSVGIGQISSEVPQNLSASRPQDRQFILSSKKLLLSDSGFYLCAWSTTGYEQYFGPGTRLTVT.